Shown below are 9 T cell receptor beta chains from a single sample sequenced in a study of graft-versus-host responses after intestinal transplantation. Data came from immunoSEQ multiplex PCR; TCRdb stores just in-frame clones and leaves some out. The data show fewer than 95,000 clones, with roughly 93% seen just once and about 0.2% held by the top ten. The antigens for these receptors are not known. This specimen was unstimulated CD4+ T cells sorted from spleen or lymph node cells, taken before transplant. These receptor sequences come from a human donor who was the organ donor for an intestinal transplant.

The V gene is TRBV2, the J gene TRBJ1-2, with D unresolved. Per the germline V gene, CDR1 is SNHLY and CDR2 is FYNNEI. The CDR3 runs to 13 residues. V lost 6 bases, J lost 7 bases, and 15 bases lay in between. In DNA, the CDR3 is TGTGCCAGCAGGCTGCAGGCTTCCACTGGCTACACCTTC. This codes for CASRLQASTGYTF.

The chain couples TRBV7-3 to TRBJ1-1; no definite D call. Germline V CDR1 and CDR2: SGHTA, FQGTGA. The CDR3 has 13 residues. Trimming took 2 bases from V and 5 from J, leaving 9 bases between them. The CDR3 sequence: CASSLRGSTEAFF. In DNA form, the CDR3 reads TGTGCCAGCAGCTTACGGGGTAGTACTGAAGCTTTCTTT.

This clone was seen a few times. The chain joins TRBV6-5 to TRBJ2-5; D is perhaps TRBD2 (6 bases). Trimming left V 0 bases short and J 5 bases short, with 13 bases between. Germline V gene sequence: CDR1 MNHEY, CDR2 SVGAGI. CDR3 length: 15 amino acids. CDR3 coding DNA: TGTGCCAGCAGTTACTCGGGACTCGTAACCGAGACCCAGTACTTC. The encoded protein is CASSYSGLVTETQYF.

This sequence joins TRBV28 and TRBJ2-6; tentative D call: TRBD2 (6 bases). The CDR3 loop spans 20 amino acids. Trimming took off 5 bases at V and 0 bases at J, with 23 bases between the two ends. Germline CDR1 and CDR2: MDHEN and SYDVKM. The CDR3: CASSLRGLTSRRSGANVLTF. CDR3 bases: TGTGCCAGCAGTCTGCGGGGCCTGACCTCCAGACGCTCTGGGGCCAACGTCCTGACTTTC.

The rearrangement joins TRBV6-1 to TRBJ1-1; TRBD1 agrees at 7 bases. This CDR3 spans 11 amino acids. Germline V CDR1 and CDR2: MNHNS, SASEGT. J lost 5 bases, V lost 6 bases, and 0 bases had no gene match. The CDR3, as DNA: TGTGCCAGCAGGGACAGGACTGAAGCTTTCTTT. This encodes CASRDRTEAFF.

This chain connects TRBV29-1 to TRBJ1-2; D gene ambiguous. The length of the CDR3 is 13 residues. CDR1 is SQVTM and CDR2 is ANQGSEA in the germline V gene. V dropped 3 bases and J dropped 8 bases, with 16 bases sitting between them. The CDR3 sequence: CSVEVSRGRGYTF. Written as DNA, the CDR3 is TGCAGCGTTGAGGTCAGCCGCGGTCGCGGCTACACCTTC.

The rearrangement uses TRBV5-1 and TRBJ1-2; D may be TRBD1 (6 bases). V was clipped by 1 base and J by 4 bases, with 17 bases between them. CDR3 length: 16 residues. Per the germline V gene, CDR1 is SGHRS and CDR2 is YFSETQ. CDR3 protein: CASSLTGYGTIYGYTF. As DNA, the CDR3 is TGCGCCAGCAGCTTGACAGGGTACGGAACCATCTATGGCTACACCTTC.

This clone came up once. The chain carries TRBV30 and TRBJ1-2; D is perhaps TRBD1 (5 bases). Germline CDR1 GTSNPN, CDR2 SVGIG (reference sequence). The CDR3 has 17 amino acids. V was cut by 2 bases and J by 5 bases, with 24 bases left in between. This CDR3 is CAWSLLAGTYRDYGYTF. The CDR3 coding sequence is TGTGCCTGGAGTCTATTGGCAGGGACTTATCGGGATTATGGCTACACCTTC.

The chain links TRBV7-2 to TRBJ1-2; 7 bases map to TRBD1. V was pared by 5 bases and J by 4 bases, with 7 bases of the junction left unmatched. The CDR3 is 14 amino acids. Per germline, CDR1 SGHTA and CDR2 FQGNSA. CDR3 coding DNA: TGTGCCAGCAGCACCACAGGGGTTAGCTATGGCTACACCTTC. Protein product: CASSTTGVSYGYTF.